This T cell receptor (beta chain) was identified in a study of cytomegalovirus exposure and HLA in healthy donors. Whole-study findings and limits: Cytomegalovirus association was listed for around 180 TCR beta chains.

Amplification used 60 Vbeta primers and 13 Jbeta primers. Generated by immunoSEQ multiplex PCR, the TCRdb table keeps only in-frame clones and is missing some. The sample lists more than 110,000 clones, roughly 83% occurring once. The CDR3 loop spans 14 amino acids. Germline assignment: CDR1 MNHNS and CDR2 SASEGT. Trimming took 2 bases from V and 4 from J, leaving 11 bases between them. On this clone: Its target is not known.

This receptor was obtained from a female donor in good health and CMV-seronegative. The sample comprised PBMCs. The chain recombines TRBV6-1 with TRBJ2-5, with D maybe TRBD2 (6 bases). The CDR3 is CASSEWGLPETQYF. The CDR3 region has the DNA TGTGCCAGCAGTGAATGGGGACTCCCAGAGACCCAGTACTTC.